These T cell receptor beta chains were read from a single sample in a study of blood T cell repertoires in COVID-19. Clones were read by immunoSEQ multiplex PCR, and TCRdb kept only the in-frame ones, dropping some. The table has 250,000 to 350,000 clones, 85% to 90% seen once. Sequences were obtained from PBMCs or T cells enriched from blood (not recorded which). The origin of the receptors is a woman under 30 with acute COVID-19. The CDR3 runs from the conserved cysteine through the conserved F or W. Fields, in order: clone size, V gene, J gene, D gene, CDR3 protein, CDR3 DNA. A D gene is named only where the DNA matches it firmly. Expanded clones are given a class, and other clones once, few, many or no size at all.

clone_size: once; v_call: TRBV4-3; j_call: TRBJ1-4; d_call: .; cdr3_aa: CASSQDPPDEKLFF; cdr3_nt: TGCGCCAGCAGCCAAGACCCTCCTGATGAAAAACTGTTTTTT
clone_size: .; v_call: TRBV6-5; j_call: TRBJ2-5; d_call: TRBD1; cdr3_aa: CASRPTRGQETQYF; cdr3_nt: TGTGCCAGCAGACCGACCAGGGGGCAAGAGACCCAGTACTTC
clone_size: once; v_call: TRBV2; j_call: TRBJ2-4; d_call: .; cdr3_aa: CASSEGQGNIQYF; cdr3_nt: TGTGCCAGCAGTGAAGGGCAGGGAAACATTCAGTACTTC
clone_size: .; v_call: TRBV7-2; j_call: TRBJ1-5; d_call: TRBD1; cdr3_aa: CASSAWDRGFNQPQHF; cdr3_nt: TGTGCCAGCAGCGCCTGGGACAGGGGGTTCAATCAGCCCCAGCATTTT
clone_size: .; v_call: TRBV10-1; j_call: TRBJ2-1; d_call: TRBD2; cdr3_aa: CASSETRASGANEQFF; cdr3_nt: TGCGCCAGCAGTGAAACCCGTGCTAGCGGAGCCAATGAGCAGTTCTTC
clone_size: .; v_call: TRBV15; j_call: TRBJ1-1; d_call: .; cdr3_aa: CATSYPRVGEAFF; cdr3_nt: TGTGCCACCAGCTATCCCCGGGTGGGTGAAGCTTTCTTT
clone_size: .; v_call: TRBV6-2/TRBV6-3; j_call: TRBJ1-2; d_call: .; cdr3_aa: CASSVRNGLNYGYTF; cdr3_nt: TGTGCCAGCAGCGTGCGTAATGGACTAAACTATGGCTACACCTTC
clone_size: .; v_call: TRBV11-2; j_call: TRBJ2-5; d_call: .; cdr3_aa: CASSLPPSQVSETQYF; cdr3_nt: TGTGCCAGCAGCTTACCCCCTTCACAGGTGTCGGAGACCCAGTACTTC
clone_size: few; v_call: TRBV6-5; j_call: TRBJ2-7; d_call: TRBD1; cdr3_aa: CASSVGQSYEQYF; cdr3_nt: TGTGCCAGCAGCGTGGGACAGAGCTACGAGCAGTACTTC
clone_size: .; v_call: TRBV14; j_call: TRBJ1-2; d_call: .; cdr3_aa: CASSRLVNYGYTF; cdr3_nt: TGTGCCAGCAGTCGACTGGTTAACTATGGCTACACCTTC
clone_size: .; v_call: TRBV27; j_call: TRBJ1-6; d_call: .; cdr3_aa: CASSLTGGNSPLHF; cdr3_nt: TGTGCCAGCAGTTTAACGGGGGGCAATTCACCCCTCCACTTT
clone_size: few; v_call: TRBV4-2; j_call: TRBJ1-5; d_call: .; cdr3_aa: CASSQDGAYSNQPQHF; cdr3_nt: TGTGCCAGCAGCCAAGACGGAGCTTATAGCAATCAGCCCCAGCATTTT
clone_size: .; v_call: TRBV25-1; j_call: TRBJ1-1; d_call: TRBD1; cdr3_aa: CASRRTGGEFTEAFF; cdr3_nt: TGTGCCAGCAGGAGGACAGGGGGCGAATTCACTGAAGCTTTCTTT
clone_size: .; v_call: TRBV30; j_call: TRBJ1-3; d_call: TRBD1; cdr3_aa: CAWSRQGNTIYF; cdr3_nt: TGTGCCTGGAGTCGACAGGGGAACACCATATATTTT
clone_size: .; v_call: TRBV2; j_call: TRBJ2-7; d_call: .; cdr3_aa: CASSVGHVWGYEQYF; cdr3_nt: TGTGCCAGCAGTGTCGGACATGTGTGGGGCTACGAGCAGTACTTC
clone_size: .; v_call: TRBV19; j_call: TRBJ2-7; d_call: TRBD1; cdr3_aa: CATNSGQGLDEQYF; cdr3_nt: TGTGCCACTAATTCGGGACAGGGTCTCGACGAGCAGTACTTC
clone_size: .; v_call: TRBV29-1; j_call: TRBJ2-1; d_call: .; cdr3_aa: CSAPLWGANNEQFF; cdr3_nt: TGCAGCGCCCCCCTGTGGGGCGCCAACAATGAGCAGTTCTTC
clone_size: .; v_call: TRBV30; j_call: TRBJ2-1; d_call: .; cdr3_aa: CAWSRQNNEQFF; cdr3_nt: TGTGCCTGGAGCAGGCAGAACAATGAGCAGTTCTTC
clone_size: .; v_call: TRBV15; j_call: TRBJ2-7; d_call: TRBD1; cdr3_aa: CATSRVSPGDRQQYF; cdr3_nt: TGTGCCACCAGCAGAGTTTCCCCAGGGGACAGGCAGCAGTACTTC
clone_size: once; v_call: TRBV5-4; j_call: TRBJ2-7; d_call: TRBD1; cdr3_aa: CASSPSGTGFYEQYF; cdr3_nt: TGTGCCAGCAGCCCGTCCGGGACAGGGTTCTACGAGCAGTACTTC
clone_size: .; v_call: TRBV11-2; j_call: TRBJ2-1; d_call: TRBD2; cdr3_aa: CASSLALAGVGYNEQFF; cdr3_nt: TGTGCCAGCAGCTTAGCACTAGCGGGAGTTGGGTACAATGAGCAGTTCTTC
clone_size: once; v_call: TRBV4-1; j_call: TRBJ1-2; d_call: .; cdr3_aa: CASSQDLRGWALGYGYTF; cdr3_nt: TGCGCCAGCAGCCAAGATCTGCGAGGGTGGGCCCTCGGCTATGGCTACACCTTC
clone_size: .; v_call: TRBV13; j_call: TRBJ1-2; d_call: .; cdr3_aa: CASSRGGANYGYTF; cdr3_nt: TGTGCCAGCAGTCGCGGGGGCGCTAACTATGGCTACACCTTC
clone_size: .; v_call: TRBV28; j_call: TRBJ2-6; d_call: TRBD1; cdr3_aa: CASSETGAGANVLTF; cdr3_nt: TGTGCCAGCAGTGAAACAGGGGCAGGGGCCAACGTCCTGACTTTC
clone_size: .; v_call: TRBV30; j_call: TRBJ1-5; d_call: TRBD1; cdr3_aa: CAWSKTGNSNQPQHF; cdr3_nt: TGTGCCTGGAGCAAGACAGGGAATAGCAATCAGCCCCAGCATTTT
clone_size: .; v_call: TRBV11-2; j_call: TRBJ2-3; d_call: TRBD1; cdr3_aa: CASSLRTGADTQYF; cdr3_nt: TGTGCCAGCAGCCTAAGGACAGGGGCGGATACGCAGTATTTT
clone_size: .; v_call: TRBV6-5; j_call: TRBJ2-3; d_call: TRBD2; cdr3_aa: CASTWEGLPDTQYF; cdr3_nt: TGTGCCAGCACCTGGGAGGGTCTTCCAGATACGCAGTATTTT
clone_size: .; v_call: TRBV12-3/TRBV12-4; j_call: TRBJ1-5; d_call: .; cdr3_aa: CASSFSSYQPQHF; cdr3_nt: TGTGCCAGCAGTTTCTCCTCCTATCAGCCCCAGCATTTT
clone_size: .; v_call: TRBV11-2; j_call: TRBJ2-7; d_call: TRBD2; cdr3_aa: CASSLEAGGSYEQYF; cdr3_nt: TGTGCCAGCAGCTTAGAAGCGGGAGGGTCCTACGAGCAGTACTTC
clone_size: once; v_call: TRBV27; j_call: TRBJ2-7; d_call: .; cdr3_aa: CASRRAQAYEQYF; cdr3_nt: TGTGCCAGCAGACGAGCTCAGGCCTACGAGCAGTACTTC
clone_size: .; v_call: TRBV4-3; j_call: TRBJ1-5; d_call: .; cdr3_aa: CASSQGRSGASQHF; cdr3_nt: TGCGCCAGCAGCCAGGGGAGGTCCGGAGCTTCCCAGCATTTT
clone_size: .; v_call: TRBV14; j_call: TRBJ2-3; d_call: TRBD2; cdr3_aa: CASSQPGLAGGSNPDTQYF; cdr3_nt: TGTGCCAGCAGCCAACCGGGACTAGCGGGAGGCAGCAATCCGGATACGCAGTATTTT
clone_size: .; v_call: TRBV7-9; j_call: TRBJ1-1; d_call: .; cdr3_aa: CASSPTQASGAFF; cdr3_nt: TGTGCCAGCAGCCCAACCCAGGCAAGCGGCGCTTTCTTT
clone_size: .; v_call: TRBV4-2; j_call: TRBJ1-4; d_call: TRBD1; cdr3_aa: CASSQGTTGTNEKLFF; cdr3_nt: TGTGCCAGCAGCCAAGGAACGACAGGGACGAATGAAAAACTGTTTTTT
clone_size: .; v_call: TRBV5-8; j_call: TRBJ1-1; d_call: .; cdr3_aa: CASELSLNTEAFF; cdr3_nt: TGTGCCAGTGAGCTCTCTTTGAACACTGAAGCTTTCTTT
clone_size: once; v_call: TRBV28; j_call: TRBJ2-2; d_call: .; cdr3_aa: CASSLAGSNTGELFF; cdr3_nt: TGTGCCAGCAGTTTGGCAGGATCTAACACCGGGGAGCTGTTTTTT
clone_size: .; v_call: TRBV7-2; j_call: TRBJ2-1; d_call: .; cdr3_aa: CASSLSGTSYNEQFF; cdr3_nt: TGTGCCAGCAGCTTAAGCGGAACCTCCTACAATGAGCAGTTCTTC
clone_size: .; v_call: TRBV19; j_call: TRBJ2-1; d_call: TRBD1; cdr3_aa: CASNDRGPYNEQFF; cdr3_nt: TGTGCCAGTAACGACAGGGGGCCCTACAATGAGCAGTTCTTC
clone_size: .; v_call: TRBV5-8; j_call: TRBJ2-3; d_call: .; cdr3_aa: CASWAYLGAGTDTQYF; cdr3_nt: TGTGCCAGCTGGGCTTATTTGGGAGCGGGCACAGATACGCAGTATTTT
clone_size: .; v_call: TRBV24-1; j_call: TRBJ2-2; d_call: .; cdr3_aa: CATSDSGTNYDHTGELFF; cdr3_nt: TGTGCCACCAGTGACTCCGGGACAAATTATGACCACACCGGGGAGCTGTTTTTT
clone_size: .; v_call: TRBV7-8; j_call: TRBJ1-1; d_call: .; cdr3_aa: CASSLAFGGTEAFF; cdr3_nt: TGTGCCAGCAGCTTAGCGTTCGGGGGCACTGAAGCTTTCTTT
clone_size: once; v_call: TRBV7-8; j_call: TRBJ1-1; d_call: .; cdr3_aa: CASSLQGSGTEAFF; cdr3_nt: TGTGCCAGCAGCTTACAGGGTAGCGGCACTGAAGCTTTCTTT
clone_size: .; v_call: TRBV7-9; j_call: TRBJ2-5; d_call: TRBD2; cdr3_aa: CASSWERAGVFLETQYF; cdr3_nt: TGTGCCAGCAGCTGGGAAAGAGCGGGAGTGTTTCTGGAGACCCAGTACTTC
clone_size: .; v_call: TRBV23-1; j_call: TRBJ2-6; d_call: .; cdr3_aa: CASSQTPQRGSGANVLTF; cdr3_nt: TGCGCCAGCAGTCAAACTCCCCAACGTGGCTCTGGGGCCAACGTCCTGACTTTC
clone_size: .; v_call: TRBV12-3/TRBV12-4; j_call: TRBJ1-6; d_call: .; cdr3_aa: CASSFPDSPLHF; cdr3_nt: TGTGCCAGCAGTTTCCCAGATTCACCCCTCCACTTT
clone_size: .; v_call: TRBV9; j_call: TRBJ1-1; d_call: .; cdr3_aa: CASSVGVTGRNTEAFF; cdr3_nt: TGTGCCAGCAGCGTAGGTGTGACAGGCCGTAACACTGAAGCTTTCTTT
clone_size: .; v_call: TRBV7-8; j_call: TRBJ1-1; d_call: .; cdr3_aa: CASSLARSGVWDTEAFF; cdr3_nt: TGTGCCAGCAGCTTAGCGCGGTCCGGGGTATGGGACACTGAAGCTTTCTTT
clone_size: .; v_call: TRBV7-3; j_call: TRBJ1-4; d_call: .; cdr3_aa: CASSLGVNEKLFF; cdr3_nt: TGTGCCAGCAGCTTAGGAGTGAATGAAAAACTGTTTTTT
clone_size: .; v_call: TRBV7-8; j_call: TRBJ1-2; d_call: TRBD1; cdr3_aa: CASKKGGSLGSDGYTF; cdr3_nt: TGTGCCAGCAAGAAAGGGGGCTCCTTGGGGTCAGATGGCTACACCTTC
clone_size: .; v_call: TRBV9; j_call: TRBJ1-4; d_call: TRBD1; cdr3_aa: CASSVKQGGEKLFF; cdr3_nt: TGTGCCAGCAGCGTAAAGCAGGGGGGAGAAAAACTGTTTTTT
clone_size: .; v_call: TRBV19; j_call: TRBJ1-5; d_call: .; cdr3_aa: CASSIRISNQPQHF; cdr3_nt: TGTGCCAGTAGTATTCGTATTAGCAATCAGCCCCAGCATTTT
clone_size: .; v_call: TRBV6-6; j_call: TRBJ2-7; d_call: .; cdr3_aa: CASSPTGGGYEQYF; cdr3_nt: TGTGCCAGCAGCCCGACAGGCGGTGGCTACGAGCAGTACTTC
clone_size: .; v_call: TRBV7-2; j_call: TRBJ1-3; d_call: .; cdr3_aa: CASSLALGGSNTIYF; cdr3_nt: TGTGCCAGCAGCTTAGCGCTCGGCGGTTCTAACACCATATATTTT
clone_size: .; v_call: TRBV6-1; j_call: TRBJ2-3; d_call: TRBD2; cdr3_aa: CASSQAGGPSTDTQYF; cdr3_nt: TGTGCCAGCAGTCAAGCGGGAGGACCTAGCACAGATACGCAGTATTTT
clone_size: .; v_call: TRBV10-2; j_call: TRBJ2-7; d_call: TRBD2; cdr3_aa: CASRPGLAGGPYEQYF; cdr3_nt: TGCGCCAGCAGACCGGGACTAGCGGGAGGGCCCTACGAGCAGTACTTC
clone_size: .; v_call: TRBV18; j_call: TRBJ1-4; d_call: .; cdr3_aa: CASSPPGGGRDEKLFF; cdr3_nt: TGTGCCAGCTCACCACCGGGTGGGGGCCGGGATGAAAAACTGTTTTTT
clone_size: .; v_call: TRBV28; j_call: TRBJ2-3; d_call: TRBD2; cdr3_aa: CASSLSAASGSTDTQYF; cdr3_nt: TGTGCCAGCAGTTTATCGGCTGCTAGCGGGAGCACAGATACGCAGTATTTT
clone_size: .; v_call: TRBV4-2; j_call: TRBJ2-7; d_call: .; cdr3_aa: CASSYRRGLAGSYEQYF; cdr3_nt: TGTGCCAGCAGCTACCGTAGGGGGCTAGCGGGTTCCTACGAGCAGTACTTC
clone_size: few; v_call: TRBV28; j_call: TRBJ1-5; d_call: .; cdr3_aa: CASSLTGGRVNQPQHF; cdr3_nt: TGTGCCAGCAGTTTAACAGGTGGCCGGGTCAATCAGCCCCAGCATTTT